This T cell receptor (beta chain) stems from a study of patients and donors after allogeneic stem cell transplantation. This clonotype has only a few counts. A single record per CDR3 protein comes from TCRdb applying MiXCR to the RT-PCR reads. The sample lists 200,000 to 250,000 distinct CDR3 sequences; less than 15% were seen once. CDR3 length equals 18 residues. J gave up 0 bases and V 1 base, and 5 bases lay outside the gene matches. Looked up from germline, CDR1 is KGHSH and CDR2 is LQKENI. V gene TRBV18 combines with J gene TRBJ1-5, with 11 bases lining up with TRBD1. This TCR was recovered from a human donor who was either an allogeneic HSCT recipient or a stem cell or donor lymphocyte infusion donor (not recorded which). It is not recorded whose cells these are; they may come from a transplant donor. The sample was blood, either unsorted or a sorted T cell fraction (not recorded which). The CDR3 spells CASSPRGTGGYSNQPQHF. For the CDR3, the DNA is TGTGCCAGCTCACCACGCGGGACAGGGGGTTATAGCAATCAGCCCCAGCATTTT.